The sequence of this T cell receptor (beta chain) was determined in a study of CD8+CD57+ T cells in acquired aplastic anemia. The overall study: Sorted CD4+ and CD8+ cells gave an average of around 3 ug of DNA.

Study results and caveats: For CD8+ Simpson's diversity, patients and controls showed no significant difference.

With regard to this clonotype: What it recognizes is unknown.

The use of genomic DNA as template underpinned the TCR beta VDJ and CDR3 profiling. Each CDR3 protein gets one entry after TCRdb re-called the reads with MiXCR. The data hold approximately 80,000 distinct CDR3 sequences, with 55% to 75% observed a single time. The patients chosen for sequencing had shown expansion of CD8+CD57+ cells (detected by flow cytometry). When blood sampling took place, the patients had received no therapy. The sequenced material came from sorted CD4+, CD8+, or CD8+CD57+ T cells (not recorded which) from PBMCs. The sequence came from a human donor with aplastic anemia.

The CDR3 region has the DNA TGTGCCAGCAGCTTCGGGAGAGAGCTGTTTTTT. This sequence encodes CASSFGRELFF. The chain combines TRBV7-9 with TRBJ2-2; D is possibly TRBD2 (6 bases). The germline V gene has CDR1 SEHNR and CDR2 FQNEAQ (reference sequence). The CDR3 sequence is 11 residues long. Trimming left V 3 bases short and J 11 bases short, with 7 bases between.